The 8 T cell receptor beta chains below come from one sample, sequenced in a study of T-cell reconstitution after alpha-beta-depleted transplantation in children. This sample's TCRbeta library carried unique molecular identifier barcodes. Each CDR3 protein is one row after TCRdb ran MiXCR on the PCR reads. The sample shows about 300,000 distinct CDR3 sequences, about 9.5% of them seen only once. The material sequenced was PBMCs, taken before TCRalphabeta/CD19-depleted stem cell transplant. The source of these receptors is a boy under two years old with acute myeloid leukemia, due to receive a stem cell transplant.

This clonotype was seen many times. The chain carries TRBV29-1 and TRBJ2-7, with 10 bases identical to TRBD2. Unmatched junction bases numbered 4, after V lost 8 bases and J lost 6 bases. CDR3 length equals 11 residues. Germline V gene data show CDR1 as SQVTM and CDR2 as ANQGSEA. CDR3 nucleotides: TGCAGCTCGTGGACTAGCGGCGAGCAGTACTTC. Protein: CSSWTSGEQYF.

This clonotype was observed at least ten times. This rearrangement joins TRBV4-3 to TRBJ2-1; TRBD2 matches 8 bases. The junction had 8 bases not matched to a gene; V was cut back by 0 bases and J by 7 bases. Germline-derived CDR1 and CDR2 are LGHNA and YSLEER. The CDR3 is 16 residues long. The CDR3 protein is CASSQDGGRPLNEQFF. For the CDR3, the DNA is TGCGCCAGCAGCCAAGATGGCGGGAGGCCGCTGAATGAGCAGTTCTTC.

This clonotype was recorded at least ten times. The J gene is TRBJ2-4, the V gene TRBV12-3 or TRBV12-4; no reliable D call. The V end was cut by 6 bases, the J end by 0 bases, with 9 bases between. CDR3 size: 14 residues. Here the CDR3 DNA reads TGTGCCAGCAGGCCCGGTAGAGCCAAAAACATTCAGTACTTC. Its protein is CASRPGRAKNIQYF.

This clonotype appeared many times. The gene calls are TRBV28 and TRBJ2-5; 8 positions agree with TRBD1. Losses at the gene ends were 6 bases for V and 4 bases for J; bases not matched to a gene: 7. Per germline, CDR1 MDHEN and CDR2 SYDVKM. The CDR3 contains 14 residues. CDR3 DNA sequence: TGTGCCAGCAGGGTGGCAGGGGGCCCAGAGACCCAGTACTTC. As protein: CASRVAGGPETQYF.

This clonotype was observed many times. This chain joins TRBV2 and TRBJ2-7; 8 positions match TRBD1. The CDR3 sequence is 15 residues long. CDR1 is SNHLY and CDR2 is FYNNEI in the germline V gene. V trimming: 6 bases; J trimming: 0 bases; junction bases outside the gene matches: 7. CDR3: CASRDRALSSYEQYF. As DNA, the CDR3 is TGTGCCAGCAGGGACAGGGCCTTGAGCTCCTACGAGCAGTACTTC.

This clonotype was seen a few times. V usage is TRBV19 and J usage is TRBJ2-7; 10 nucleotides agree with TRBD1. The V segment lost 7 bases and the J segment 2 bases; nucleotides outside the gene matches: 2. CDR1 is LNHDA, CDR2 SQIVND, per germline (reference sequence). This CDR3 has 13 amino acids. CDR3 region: CASKGQGAYEQYF. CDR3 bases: TGTGCCAGTAAAGGACAGGGGGCCTACGAGCAGTACTTC.

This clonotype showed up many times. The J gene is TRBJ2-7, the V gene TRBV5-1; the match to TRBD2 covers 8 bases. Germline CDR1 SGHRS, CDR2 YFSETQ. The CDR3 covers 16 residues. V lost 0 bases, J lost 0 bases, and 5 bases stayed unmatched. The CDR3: CASSLGSGRASYEQYF. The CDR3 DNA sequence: TGCGCCAGCAGCTTGGGGTCCGGGAGGGCCTCCTACGAGCAGTACTTC.

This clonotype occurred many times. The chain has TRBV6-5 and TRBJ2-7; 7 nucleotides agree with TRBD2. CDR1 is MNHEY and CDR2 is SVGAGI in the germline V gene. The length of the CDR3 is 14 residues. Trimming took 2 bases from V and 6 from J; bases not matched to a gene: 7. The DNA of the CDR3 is TGTGCCAGCAGTTACGGGGGGGGAGTTAGCGAGCAGTACTTC. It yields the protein CASSYGGGVSEQYF.